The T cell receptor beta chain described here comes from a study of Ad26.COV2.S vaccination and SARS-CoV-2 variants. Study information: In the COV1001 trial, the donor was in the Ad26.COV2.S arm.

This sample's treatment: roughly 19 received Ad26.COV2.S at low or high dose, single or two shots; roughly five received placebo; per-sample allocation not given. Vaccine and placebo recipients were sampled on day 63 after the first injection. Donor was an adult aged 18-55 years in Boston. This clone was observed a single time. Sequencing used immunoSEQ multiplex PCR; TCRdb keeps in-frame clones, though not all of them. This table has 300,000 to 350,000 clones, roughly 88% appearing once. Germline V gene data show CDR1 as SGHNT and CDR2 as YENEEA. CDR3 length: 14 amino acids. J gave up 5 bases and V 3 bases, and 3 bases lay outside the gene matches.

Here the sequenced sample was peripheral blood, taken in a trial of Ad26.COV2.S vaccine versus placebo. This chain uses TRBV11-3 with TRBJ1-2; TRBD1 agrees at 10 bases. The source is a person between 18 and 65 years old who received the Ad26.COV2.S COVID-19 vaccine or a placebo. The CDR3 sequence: CASSLGGQGYGYTF. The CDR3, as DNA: TGTGCCAGCAGCTTGGGGGGACAGGGGTATGGCTACACCTTC.